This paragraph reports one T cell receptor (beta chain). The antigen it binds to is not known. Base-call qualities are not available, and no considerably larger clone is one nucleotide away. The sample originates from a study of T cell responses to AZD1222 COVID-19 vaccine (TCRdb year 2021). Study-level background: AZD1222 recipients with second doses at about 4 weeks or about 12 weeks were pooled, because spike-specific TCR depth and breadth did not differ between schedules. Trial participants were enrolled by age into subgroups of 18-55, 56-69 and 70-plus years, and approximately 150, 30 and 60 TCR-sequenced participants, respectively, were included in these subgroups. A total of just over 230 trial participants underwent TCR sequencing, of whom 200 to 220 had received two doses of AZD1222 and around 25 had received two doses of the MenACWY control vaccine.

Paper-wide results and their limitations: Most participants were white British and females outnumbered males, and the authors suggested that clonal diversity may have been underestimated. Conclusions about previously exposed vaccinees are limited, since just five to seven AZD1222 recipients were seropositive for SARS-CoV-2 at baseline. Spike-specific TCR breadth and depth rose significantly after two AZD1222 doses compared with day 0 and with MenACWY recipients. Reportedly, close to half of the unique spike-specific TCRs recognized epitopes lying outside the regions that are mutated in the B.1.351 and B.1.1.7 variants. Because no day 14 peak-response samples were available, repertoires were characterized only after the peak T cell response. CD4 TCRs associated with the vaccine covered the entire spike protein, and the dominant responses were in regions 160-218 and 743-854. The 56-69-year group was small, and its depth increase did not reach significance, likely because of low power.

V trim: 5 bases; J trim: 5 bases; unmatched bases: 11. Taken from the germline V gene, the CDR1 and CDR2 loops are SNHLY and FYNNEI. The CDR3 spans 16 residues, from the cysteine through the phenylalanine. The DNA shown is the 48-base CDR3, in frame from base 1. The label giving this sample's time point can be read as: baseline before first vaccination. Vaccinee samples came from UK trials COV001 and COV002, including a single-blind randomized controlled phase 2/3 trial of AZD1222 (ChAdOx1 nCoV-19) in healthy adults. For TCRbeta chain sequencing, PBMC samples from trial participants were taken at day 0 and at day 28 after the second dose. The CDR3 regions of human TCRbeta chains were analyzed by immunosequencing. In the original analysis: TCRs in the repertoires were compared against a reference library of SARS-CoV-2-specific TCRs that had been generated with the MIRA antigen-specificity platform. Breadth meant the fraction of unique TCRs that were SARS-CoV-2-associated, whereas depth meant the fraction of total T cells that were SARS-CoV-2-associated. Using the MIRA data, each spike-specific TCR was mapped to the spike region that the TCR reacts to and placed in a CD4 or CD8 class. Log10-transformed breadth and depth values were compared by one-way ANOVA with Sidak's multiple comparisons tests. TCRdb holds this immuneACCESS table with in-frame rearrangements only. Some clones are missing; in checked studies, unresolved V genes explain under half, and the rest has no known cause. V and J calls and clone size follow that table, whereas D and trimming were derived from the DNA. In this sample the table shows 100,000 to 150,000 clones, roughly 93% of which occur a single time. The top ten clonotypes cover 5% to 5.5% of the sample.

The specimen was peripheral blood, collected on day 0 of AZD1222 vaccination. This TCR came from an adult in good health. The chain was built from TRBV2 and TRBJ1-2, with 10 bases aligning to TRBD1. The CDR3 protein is CASSTDRGRSEYGYTF. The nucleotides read TGTGCCAGCAGTACAGACAGGGGGCGAAGTGAATATGGCTACACCTTC.